These T cell receptor beta chains were read from a single sample in a study of blood T cell repertoires in COVID-19. This table comes from immunoSEQ multiplex PCR, and its TCRdb copy is limited to in-frame clones, with some not included. The repertoire holds tens of thousands of clones, 90% seen once, with roughly 5% in the top ten. Specimen: peripheral blood. These receptors all stem from a human donor in a cohort sampled during active COVID-19. The CDR3 runs from the conserved cysteine through the conserved F or W. D genes are given only for firm matches. Only part of the rows carry a size: once, few, many, or a class if the clone is expanded.

>NA|NA|TRBV30|13|TRBJ2-7
CAWSNSRGSEQYF
TGTGCCTGGAGTAATTCGCGGGGCAGCGAGCAGTACTTC
>NA|NA|TRBV7-6|16|TRBJ2-6
CASSLAVPGGANVLTF
TGTGCCAGCAGCTTAGCGGTCCCGGGTGGGGCCAACGTCCTGACTTTC
>NA|TRBD2|TRBV5-1|16|TRBJ2-5
CASSQIKSGNGETQYF
TGCGCCAGCAGCCAAATCAAAAGCGGGAATGGAGAGACCCAGTACTTC
>once|TRBD2|TRBV7-6|15|TRBJ2-1
CASSLVGLADNEQFF
TGTGCCAGCAGCTTAGTGGGACTAGCGGACAATGAGCAGTTCTTC
>few|NA|TRBV27|14|TRBJ2-5
CASSLSSAQETQYF
TGTGCCAGCAGTCTTTCTAGCGCTCAAGAGACCCAGTACTTC
>NA|NA|TRBV11-2|15|TRBJ2-1
CASSHLTLSYNEQFF
TGTGCCAGCAGCCATCTTACTCTCTCCTACAATGAGCAGTTCTTC
>NA|TRBD2|TRBV7-9|15|TRBJ2-7
CASSPSRTSVDEQYF
TGTGCCAGCAGCCCCTCCCGGACTAGCGTCGACGAGCAGTACTTC
>NA|NA|TRBV5-8|12|TRBJ1-3
CASSLPGNTIYF
TGTGCCAGCAGCTTGCCGGGAAACACCATATATTTT
>NA|TRBD2|TRBV4-1|16|TRBJ2-3
CASSQEPSGGTDTQYF
TGCGCCAGCAGCCAAGAACCTAGCGGGGGCACAGATACGCAGTATTTT
>NA|TRBD2|TRBV5-1|16|TRBJ2-7
CASSLEPSGSIYEQYF
TGCGCCAGCAGCTTAGAGCCTAGCGGGAGTATCTACGAGCAGTACTTC
>NA|NA|TRBV12-3/TRBV12-4|12|TRBJ2-5
CASRGAGETQYF
TGTGCCAGCAGGGGGGCGGGAGAGACCCAGTACTTC
>NA|TRBD2|TRBV10-3|15|TRBJ2-1
CAIRPTSGAYNEQFF
TGTGCCATCAGACCGACTAGCGGGGCCTACAATGAGCAGTTCTTC
>NA|NA|TRBV2|12|TRBJ2-7
CASSVTSHEQYF
TGTGCCAGCAGTGTCACTAGCCACGAGCAGTACTTC
>NA|NA|TRBV6-1|15|TRBJ1-3
CASSEAGRGGNTIYF
TGTGCCAGCAGCGAAGCAGGGAGAGGGGGAAACACCATATATTTT
>NA|TRBD1|TRBV28|12|TRBJ2-7
CASSLGTGQQYF
TGTGCCAGCAGTCTCGGGACAGGTCAGCAGTACTTC
>NA|NA|TRBV12-5|16|TRBJ2-1
CASGLAPVGTVNEQFF
TGTGCTAGTGGTTTGGCCCCCGTCGGTACGGTCAATGAGCAGTTCTTC
>NA|NA|TRBV21-1|12|TRBJ1-1
CASGDREPEAFF
TGTGCCAGCGGGGACAGGGAGCCTGAAGCTTTCTTT
>NA|TRBD1|TRBV27|16|TRBJ1-6
CASSLYRTGSHSPLHF
TGTGCCAGCAGTTTATACAGGACAGGGAGTCATTCACCCCTCCACTTT
>NA|NA|TRBV21-1|18|TRBJ2-7
CASSKALSGRSSGYEQYF
TGTGCCAGCAGCAAAGCGCTTTCGGGCAGGTCAAGCGGCTACGAGCAGTACTTC
>NA|NA|TRBV4-1|16|TRBJ1-3
CASSRLGSDSGNTIYF
TGCGCCAGCAGCCGCCTCGGGTCCGACTCTGGAAACACCATATATTTT
>NA|NA|TRBV12-3/TRBV12-4|13|TRBJ2-7
CASALATGDEQYF
TGTGCCAGCGCCCTAGCCACCGGCGACGAGCAGTACTTC
>NA|NA|TRBV21-1|20|TRBJ2-7
CASSKAPPPEGEGPLYEQYF
TGTGCCAGCAGCAAAGCGCCTCCTCCCGAGGGGGAGGGCCCTCTATACGAGCAGTACTTC
>NA|TRBD2|TRBV2|15|TRBJ2-5
CASNKRLAGGETQYF
TGTGCCAGCAACAAGCGGCTAGCGGGAGGAGAGACCCAGTACTTC
>once|NA|TRBV28|15|TRBJ1-5
CASTRSGGGNQPQHF
TGTGCCAGCACTCGAAGTGGGGGGGGCAATCAGCCCCAGCATTTT
>NA|TRBD1|TRBV28|18|TRBJ1-2
CASTPTGGQGVSDYGYTF
TGTGCCAGCACCCCGACCGGGGGACAGGGGGTTTCGGACTATGGCTACACCTTC
>NA|NA|TRBV18|13|TRBJ2-7
CASSRDISYEQYF
TGTGCCAGCTCACGCGACATCTCCTACGAGCAGTACTTC
>NA|TRBD1|TRBV5-1|15|TRBJ2-7
CASSTGQLTAYEQYF
TGCGCCAGCAGCACGGGACAGCTAACAGCCTACGAGCAGTACTTC
>NA|NA|TRBV30|15|TRBJ2-1
CAWSVLGGAYNEQFF
TGTGCCTGGAGTGTATTGGGCGGGGCCTACAATGAGCAGTTCTTC
>NA|TRBD2|TRBV5-8|15|TRBJ2-7
CASSRQRGASYEQYF
TGTGCCAGCAGTCGACAGCGGGGCGCCTCCTACGAGCAGTACTTC
>NA|NA|TRBV15|15|TRBJ2-7
CATSRAPGQPYEQYF
TGTGCCACCAGCAGAGCCCCCGGACAGCCCTACGAGCAGTACTTC
>NA|TRBD2|TRBV28|14|TRBJ2-5
CASIDGLAGETQYF
TGTGCCAGCATTGATGGACTAGCGGGAGAGACCCAGTACTTC
>few|NA|TRBV27|13|TRBJ2-2
CASSFSPPRELFF
TGTGCCAGCAGTTTCTCCCCCCCCCGGGAGCTGTTTTTT
>NA|NA|TRBV27|14|TRBJ2-2
CASSLSANTGELFF
TGTGCCAGCAGTTTATCGGCAAACACCGGGGAGCTGTTTTTT
>NA|NA|TRBV7-2|15|TRBJ2-1
CASSPSAGVGNEQFF
TGTGCCAGCAGCCCAAGCGCAGGGGTGGGCAATGAGCAGTTCTTC
>NA|TRBD2|TRBV7-3|15|TRBJ2-1
CASSLSGGTGNEQFF
TGTGCCAGCAGCTTGAGCGGGGGGACGGGTAATGAGCAGTTCTTC
>NA|TRBD2|TRBV11-2|17|TRBJ2-4
CASSSEGLAGGKNIQYF
TGTGCCAGCAGCTCGGAAGGACTAGCGGGAGGCAAAAACATTCAGTACTTC
>NA|TRBD1|TRBV7-3|15|TRBJ2-7
CASSLSGTGTYEQYF
TGTGCCAGCAGCTTATCCGGGACAGGGACCTACGAGCAGTACTTC
>NA|NA|TRBV9|12|TRBJ1-3
CASSPFSNTIYF
TGTGCCAGCAGCCCATTCAGTAACACCATATATTTT
>once|TRBD1|TRBV15|14|TRBJ2-1
CATSRDLGQGEQFF
TGTGCCACCAGCAGAGATCTGGGACAGGGGGAGCAGTTCTTC